This T cell receptor (beta chain) stems from a study of shared clonotypes between healthy human individuals. Overall study results and limits: Represented genetic and exposure-history diversity was restricted by having few donors.

This clone appeared once. Its antigen is not known. Other nucleotide sequences from this sample produce the same CDR3. Trimming removed 6 bases from V and 2 bases from J, with 5 bases in between. The germline V gene encodes CDR1 MNHNS and CDR2 SASEGT. This CDR3 spans 12 amino acids. The naive CD8 fraction comprised CD45RO-negative cells positively selected for CCR7 and excluded terminally differentiated effector memory CD45RA+ cells. Assay runs were performed at deep level. The table came from immunoSEQ multiplex PCR; TCRdb's copy has only in-frame clones and leaves some out. The sample lists over 2,000,000 clones; around 93% were seen once.

V and J are TRBV6-1 and TRBJ2-1; D is undetermined. The specimen sequenced was naive CD8+ T cells from PBMCs. The sequence came from a young man in good health. Some clones in this sample may be carry-over from other donors' samples. The CDR3 reads CASRLAYNEQFF. As DNA, the CDR3 is TGTGCCAGCAGATTGGCCTACAATGAGCAGTTCTTC.